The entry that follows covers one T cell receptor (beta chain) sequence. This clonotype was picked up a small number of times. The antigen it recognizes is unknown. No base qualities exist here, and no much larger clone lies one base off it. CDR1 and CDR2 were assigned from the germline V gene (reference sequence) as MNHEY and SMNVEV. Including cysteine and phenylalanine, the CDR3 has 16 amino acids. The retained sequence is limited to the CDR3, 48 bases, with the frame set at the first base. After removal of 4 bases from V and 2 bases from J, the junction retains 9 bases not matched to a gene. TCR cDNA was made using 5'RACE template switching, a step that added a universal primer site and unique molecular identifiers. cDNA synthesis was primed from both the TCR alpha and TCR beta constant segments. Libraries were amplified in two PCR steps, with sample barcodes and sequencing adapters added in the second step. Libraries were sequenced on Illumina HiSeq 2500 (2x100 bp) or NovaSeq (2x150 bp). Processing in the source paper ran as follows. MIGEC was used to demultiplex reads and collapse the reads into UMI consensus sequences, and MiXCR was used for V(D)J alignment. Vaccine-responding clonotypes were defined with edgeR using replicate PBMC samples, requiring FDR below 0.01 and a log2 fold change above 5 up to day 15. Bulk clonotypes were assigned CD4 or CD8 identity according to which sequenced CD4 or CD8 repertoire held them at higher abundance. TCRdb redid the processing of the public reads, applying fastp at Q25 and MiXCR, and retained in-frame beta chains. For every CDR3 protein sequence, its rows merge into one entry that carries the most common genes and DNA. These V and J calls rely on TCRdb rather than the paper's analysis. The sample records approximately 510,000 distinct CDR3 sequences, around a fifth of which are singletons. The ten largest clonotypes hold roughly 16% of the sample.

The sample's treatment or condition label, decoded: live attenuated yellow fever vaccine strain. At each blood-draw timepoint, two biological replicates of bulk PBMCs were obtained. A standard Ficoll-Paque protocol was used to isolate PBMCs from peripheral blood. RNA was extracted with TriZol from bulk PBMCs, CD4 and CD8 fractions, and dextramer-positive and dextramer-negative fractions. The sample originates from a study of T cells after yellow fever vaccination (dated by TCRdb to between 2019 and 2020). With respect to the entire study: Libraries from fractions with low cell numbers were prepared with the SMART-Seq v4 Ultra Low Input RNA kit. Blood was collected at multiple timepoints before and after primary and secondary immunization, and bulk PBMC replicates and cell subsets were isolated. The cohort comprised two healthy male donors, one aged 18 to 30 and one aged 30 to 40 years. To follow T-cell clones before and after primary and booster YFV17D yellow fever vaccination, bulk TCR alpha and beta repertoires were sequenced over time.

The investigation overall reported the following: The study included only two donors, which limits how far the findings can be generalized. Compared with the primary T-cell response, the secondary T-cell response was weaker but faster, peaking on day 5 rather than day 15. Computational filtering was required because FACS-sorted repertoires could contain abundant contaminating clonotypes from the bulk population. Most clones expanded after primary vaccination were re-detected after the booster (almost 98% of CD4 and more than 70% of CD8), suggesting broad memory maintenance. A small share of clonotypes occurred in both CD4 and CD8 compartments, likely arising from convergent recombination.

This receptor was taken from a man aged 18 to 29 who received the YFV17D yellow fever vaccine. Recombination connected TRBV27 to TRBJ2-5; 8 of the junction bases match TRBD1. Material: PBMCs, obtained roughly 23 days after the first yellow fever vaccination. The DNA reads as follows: TGTGCCAGCAGTTACCGCGGGACAGGACTTCAAGAGACCCAGTACTTC. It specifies CASSYRGTGLQETQYF.